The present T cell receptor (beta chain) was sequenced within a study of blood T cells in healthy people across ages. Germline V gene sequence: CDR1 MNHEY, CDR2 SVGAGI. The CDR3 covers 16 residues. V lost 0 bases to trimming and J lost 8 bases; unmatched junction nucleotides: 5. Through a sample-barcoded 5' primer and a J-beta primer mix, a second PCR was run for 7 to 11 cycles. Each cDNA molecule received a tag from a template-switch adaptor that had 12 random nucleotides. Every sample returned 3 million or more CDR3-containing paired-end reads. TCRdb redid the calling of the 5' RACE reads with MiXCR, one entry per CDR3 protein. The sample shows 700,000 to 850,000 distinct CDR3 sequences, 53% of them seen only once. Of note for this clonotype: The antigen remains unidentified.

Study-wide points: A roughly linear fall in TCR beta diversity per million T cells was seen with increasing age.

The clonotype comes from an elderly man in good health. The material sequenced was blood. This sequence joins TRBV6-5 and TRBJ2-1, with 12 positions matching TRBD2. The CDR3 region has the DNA TGTGCCAGCAGTTACTCGGGGCTAGCGGGAGGGGATGAGCAGTTCTTC. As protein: CASSYSGLAGGDEQFF.